A single sample is the source of the 7 T cell receptor beta chains below, sequenced in a study of blood T cell repertoires in COVID-19. Here immunoSEQ multiplex PCR was the method, and the copy in TCRdb shows in-frame clones only, minus some. The profile shows roughly 91,000 clones, around 82% of them singletons. Sequenced material: peripheral blood. Receptors were obtained from an elderly woman with acute or convalescent COVID-19.

This clone has only one observation. The V call is TRBV5-1, the J call TRBJ2-7; 11 nucleotides align to TRBD1. The CDR3 covers 15 residues. V gave up 4 bases and J gave up 6 bases; unmatched junction bases: 9. The V gene's germline CDR1 is SGHRS and CDR2 YFSETQ. In nucleotides, the CDR3 is TGCGCCAGCAGCCCGGGACAGGGGGGAGTTTTCGAGCAGTACTTC. It specifies CASSPGQGGVFEQYF.

This clone occurred once. The genes are TRBV5-4 and TRBJ1-1, with D maybe TRBD1 (6 bases). The CDR3 extends over 13 amino acids. V shed 4 bases and J shed 8 bases, with 15 bases lying between them. Germline V gives CDR1 SGHNT, CDR2 YYREEE (reference sequence). The CDR3 is CASSPYGQTEAFF. CDR3 nucleotide sequence: TGTGCCAGCAGCCCCTACGGACAGACCGAAGCTTTCTTT.

V is TRBV5-5 and J is TRBJ2-3; perhaps TRBD2 as D (7 bases). This CDR3 is built from 15 residues. Per the germline V gene, CDR1 is SGHKS and CDR2 is YYEKEE (reference sequence). V was trimmed by 5 bases and J by 2 bases, leaving 15 bases between them. In nucleotides, the CDR3 is TGTGCCAGCAGGCGAGGGGGACTATCCACAGATACGCAGTATTTT. Its protein product is CASRRGGLSTDTQYF.

The chain uses TRBV29-1 and TRBJ1-1; no clear D gene. Germline-derived CDR1 and CDR2 are SQVTM and ANQGSEA. Trimming shortened V by 7 bases and J by 5 bases, and 14 bases separated the two germline ends. This CDR3 has 12 amino acids. Here the CDR3 DNA reads TGCAGCGCACAACATAGCACAACTGAAGCTTTCTTT. It is translated as CSAQHSTTEAFF. Complete variable domain (other parts from reference TRBV29-1 and TRBJ1-1): SAVISQKPSRDICQRGTSLTIQCQVDSQVTMMFWYRQQPGQSLTLIATANQGSEATYESGFVIDKFPISRPNLTFSTLTVSNMSPEDSSIYLCSAQHSTTEAFFGQGTRLTVV.

The gene calls are TRBV5-1 and TRBJ2-3, with 12 bases matching TRBD2. The CDR3 extends over 18 amino acids. Trimming at V came to 5 bases and at J to 0 bases, leaving 10 bases not matched to a gene. Germline loops: CDR1 SGHRS, CDR2 YFSETQ. The CDR3 DNA is TGCGCCAGCAGACGCGGGACTAGCGGGCCCTATAGCACAGATACGCAGTATTTT. Protein product: CASRRGTSGPYSTDTQYF.

The chain carries TRBV24-1 and TRBJ2-1, with 14 positions matching TRBD2. Germline V gene data show CDR1 as KGHDR and CDR2 as SFDVKD. CDR3 length: 17 amino acids. V lost 4 bases and J lost 6; bases outside the gene matches: 7. CDR3 nucleotide sequence: TGTGCCACCAGTGAGCGACTAGCGGGAGGGCGGGGCAATGAGCAGTTCTTC. It specifies CATSERLAGGRGNEQFF.

The chain has TRBV7-9 and TRBJ1-6, with D unclear. The CDR3 extends over 16 amino acids. The germline V gene encodes CDR1 SEHNR and CDR2 FQNEAQ (reference sequence). Trimming removed 1 base from V and 7 bases from J, with 14 bases in between. CDR3 sequence reads: CASSLGGGRSNSPLHF. The CDR3 region has the DNA TGTGCCAGCAGCTTAGGAGGTGGGAGATCAAATTCACCCCTCCACTTT.